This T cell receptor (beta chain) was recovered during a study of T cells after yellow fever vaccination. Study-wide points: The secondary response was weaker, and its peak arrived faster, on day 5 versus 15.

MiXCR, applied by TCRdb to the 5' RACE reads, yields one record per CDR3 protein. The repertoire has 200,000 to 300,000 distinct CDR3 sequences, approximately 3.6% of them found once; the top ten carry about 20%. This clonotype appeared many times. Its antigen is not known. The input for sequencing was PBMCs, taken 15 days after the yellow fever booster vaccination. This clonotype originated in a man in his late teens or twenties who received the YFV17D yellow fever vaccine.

CDR3 DNA sequence: TGTGCCAGCAGCCAACGGGGAGGGGCCTACGAGCAGTACTTC. Its translation: CASSQRGGAYEQYF. The chain uses TRBV14 and TRBJ2-7, with 7 bases fitting TRBD2. Germline-derived CDR1 and CDR2 are SGHDN and FVKESK. This CDR3 comprises 14 residues. With 2 bases clipped from V and 2 bases from J, the junction kept 3 bases outside the gene matches.